The 13 T cell receptor beta chains given below trace back to one sample, sequenced in a study of blood T cell repertoires in COVID-19. Here immunoSEQ multiplex PCR was the method, and the copy in TCRdb shows in-frame clones only, minus some. Of 230,000 or so clones listed, roughly 87% are singletons. The sequenced material came from peripheral blood. These receptors were taken from a man aged 35 to 55 with active or convalescent COVID-19.

The V and J genes are TRBV27 and TRBJ1-5, with 8 nucleotides matching TRBD1. J gave up 4 bases and V 2 bases, and 7 bases lay outside the gene matches. This CDR3 contains 16 residues. Per the germline V gene, CDR1 is MNHEY and CDR2 is SMNVEV (reference sequence). The CDR3 loop reads CASSLRTTGANQPQHF. The CDR3 DNA sequence: TGTGCCAGCAGTTTAAGGACGACAGGGGCTAATCAGCCCCAGCATTTT.

The rearrangement joins TRBV5-6 to TRBJ1-2; TRBD1 aligns across 8 bases. Trimming cost V 6 bases and J 2 bases; bases outside gene matches: 6. Germline V lookup: CDR1 SGHDT, CDR2 YYEEEE. This CDR3 region has 14 residues. The CDR3 DNA reads TGTGCCAGCAACACGGACAGGGTAAACTATGGCTACACCTTC. Encoded protein: CASNTDRVNYGYTF.

The rearrangement links TRBV28 to TRBJ2-5; 9 positions match TRBD2. V was pared by 4 bases and J by 2 bases, with 8 bases of the junction left unmatched. The CDR3 sequence is 16 residues long. Germline-derived CDR1 and CDR2 are MDHEN and SYDVKM. The DNA of the CDR3 is TGTGCCAGCAGTTCTTCATTAGCGGGGGCACAAGAGACCCAGTACTTC. Translating it yields CASSSSLAGAQETQYF.

The chain has TRBV6-5 and TRBJ1-4; 10 nucleotides match TRBD1. The length of the CDR3 is 14 residues. CDR1 MNHEY and CDR2 SVGAGI come from the germline V gene. V shed 8 bases and J 4 bases; nucleotides not matched to a gene: 4. CDR3 region: CASGTGAINEKLFF. CDR3 nucleotides: TGTGCCAGCGGGACAGGGGCTATTAATGAAAAACTGTTTTTT.

The chain joins TRBV29-1 to TRBJ2-2; weak D call: TRBD1 (5 bases). This CDR3 has 12 amino acids. CDR1 SQVTM and CDR2 ANQGSEA come from the germline V gene. V was shortened by 7 bases and J by 7 bases, with 13 bases between the two germline ends. The CDR3 DNA reads as TGCAGCGGGGGCCCGAATAGCGGGGAGCTGTTTTTT. Protein product: CSGGPNSGELFF.

This rearrangement joins TRBV5-6 to TRBJ2-5; D may be TRBD1 (6 bases). CDR1 is SGHDT, CDR2 YYEEEE, per germline. The CDR3 runs to 15 residues. Trimming cost V 6 bases and J 1 base, with 16 bases left between them. The CDR3 loop is CASTLNPQGQETQYF. CDR3 nucleotide sequence: TGTGCCAGCACCCTGAACCCACAGGGCCAAGAGACCCAGTACTTC.

V usage is TRBV27 and J usage is TRBJ2-1; D possibly corresponds to TRBD1 (5 bases). CDR1 and CDR2 (germline): MNHEY, SMNVEV (reference sequence). The V end lost 5 bases, the J end lost 5 bases, and 13 bases lay between the germline ends. There are 14 residues in the CDR3. The CDR3 nucleotides are TGTGCCAGCAGTCCCCTGGGGCTGGACAATGAGCAGTTCTTC. Encoded protein: CASSPLGLDNEQFF.

The chain carries TRBV6-1 and TRBJ1-6, with D possibly being TRBD1 (5 bases). Germline CDR1 is MNHNS and CDR2 is SASEGT. This CDR3 contains 19 residues. Trimming took off 2 bases at V and 7 bases at J, with 24 bases between the two ends. The CDR3 nucleotides read TGTGCCAGCAGTGAATTCCTAAAAGGGACTAGATCATGGAATTCACCCCTCCACTTT. Protein sequence: CASSEFLKGTRSWNSPLHF.

The chain employs TRBV19 and TRBJ1-2; 8 bases are shared with TRBD1. The CDR3 has 14 amino acids. V shed 6 bases, J shed 8 bases, and the junction held 11 bases outside the gene matches. Germline V gene lookup returns CDR1 LNHDA and CDR2 SQIVND (reference sequence). CDR3 sequence (DNA): TGTGCCAGTAGAGAGACAGGGGCCCTCGACGGCTACACCTTC. This codes for CASRETGALDGYTF. Drawing the rest from reference TRBV19 and TRBJ1-2, the complete variable domain is DGGITQSPKYLFRKEGQNVTLSCEQNLNHDAMYWYRQDPGQGLRLIYYSQIVNDFQKGDIAEGYSVSREKKESFPLTVTSAQKNPTAFYLCASRETGALDGYTFGSGTRLTVV.

J is TRBJ1-6 and V is TRBV12-3 or TRBV12-4, with 9 bases that match TRBD1. This CDR3 spans 13 amino acids. With 0 bases clipped from V and 18 bases from J, the junction kept 6 bases outside the gene matches. CDR3: CASSLAGGQGHHF. The CDR3, as DNA: TGTGCCAGCAGTTTAGCGGGGGGACAGGGCCACCACTTT.

The V and J genes are TRBV10-2 and TRBJ2-3; D is possibly TRBD1 (6 bases). This CDR3 is 14 amino acids long. Deletions cut 3 bases from V and 1 base from J, with 8 bases between. Germline V lookup: CDR1 WSHSY, CDR2 SAAADI. In DNA form, the CDR3 reads TGCGCCAGCAGTGATCCAGGGGGCACAGATACGCAGTATTTT. Translation gives CASSDPGGTDTQYF.

This chain connects TRBV27 to TRBJ1-2; weak D call: TRBD1 (6 bases). The germline V gene has CDR1 MNHEY and CDR2 SMNVEV (reference sequence). V gave up 5 bases and J gave up 2 bases, with 12 bases separating them. The CDR3 covers 14 residues. The CDR3 here is CASSPQQGNYGYTF. CDR3 nucleotides: TGTGCCAGCAGTCCCCAACAGGGAAACTATGGCTACACCTTC.

The table lists this clone with a few counts. J is TRBJ1-4 and V is TRBV15; 8 bases agree with TRBD1. Germline lookup yields CDR1 LNHNV and CDR2 YYDKDF (reference sequence). This CDR3 is 15 amino acids long. Trimming removed 4 bases from V and 7 bases from J; junction bases left unmatched: 8. CDR3 protein: CATSIDRGTTEKLFF. The CDR3, as DNA: TGTGCCACCAGCATAGACAGGGGTACGACTGAAAAACTGTTTTTT.